What follows are 24 T cell receptor beta chains derived from one specimen sequenced in a study of T-cell memory formation after mild COVID-19. TCRdb re-analysed the 5' RACE reads in MiXCR, keeping a single row per CDR3 protein. The profile shows hundreds of thousands of distinct CDR3 sequences, roughly 15% of them singletons. Sequencing input: PBMCs or a T cell subset sorted from them (not recorded which). These receptors all come from a man between 18 and 29 years old who had mild COVID-19 (a few samples of this study predate the infection). Cell type and time point are not known.

The chain links TRBV20-1 to TRBJ2-1; possibly TRBD2 for D (5 bases). Trimming shortened V by 1 base and J by 5 bases, and 12 bases separated the two germline ends. Looked up from germline, CDR1 is DFQATT and CDR2 is SNEGSKA (reference sequence). The CDR3 consists of 14 residues. CDR3 amino acids: CSARVPGDNNEQFF. The CDR3, as DNA: TGCAGTGCTAGAGTTCCCGGGGATAACAATGAGCAGTTCTTC.

This clonotype has a handful of counts. This sequence joins TRBV7-6 and TRBJ1-5; D remains ambiguous. Germline CDR1 and CDR2: SGHVS and FNYEAQ. The V and J ends lost 0 bases and 0 bases respectively, with 6 bases between them. The CDR3 length is 15 residues. CDR3 residues: CASSLAEYSNQPQHF. Written as DNA, the CDR3 is TGTGCCAGCAGCTTAGCAGAGTATAGCAATCAGCCCCAGCATTTT.

The rearrangement joins TRBV11-2 to TRBJ2-1; D is possibly TRBD1 (6 bases). V shed 5 bases and J shed 7 bases, with 12 bases lying between them. There are 13 residues in the CDR3. Germline V lookup: CDR1 SGHAT, CDR2 FQNNGV. CDR3 region: CASSRSRGNEQFF. The CDR3 DNA is TGTGCCAGCAGCCGCTCCAGGGGAAATGAGCAGTTCTTC.

This clonotype showed up just a few times. The chain combines TRBV12-3 or TRBV12-4 with TRBJ2-1; TRBD1 matches 10 bases. The V and J ends lost 6 bases and 6 bases, in that order; junction bases with no gene match: 5. CDR3 length: 14 amino acids. In DNA form, the CDR3 reads TGTGCCAGCAGGGGACAGGGGACGGTCAATGAGCAGTTCTTC. As protein: CASRGQGTVNEQFF.

The J gene is TRBJ2-3, the V gene TRBV28, with 9 bases lining up with TRBD2. The CDR3 is made up of 16 amino acids. With 5 bases clipped from V and 0 bases from J, the junction kept 6 bases outside the gene matches. The germline CDR1 and CDR2 sequences are MDHEN and SYDVKM. CDR3 amino acids: CASSGLAGTSTDTQYF. DNA for the CDR3: TGTGCCAGCAGTGGGCTAGCGGGGACTAGCACAGATACGCAGTATTTT.

This clonotype was recorded many times. This chain connects TRBV6-5 to TRBJ2-2; TRBD1 aligns across 11 bases. The CDR3 covers 15 residues. Germline-derived CDR1 and CDR2 are MNHEY and SVGAGI. V lost 2 bases and J lost 7; bases outside the gene matches: 3. CDR3 sequence: CASSYRGTGGGELFF. CDR3 in DNA: TGTGCCAGCAGTTACCGGGGGACAGGGGGCGGGGAGCTGTTTTTT.

In its sample, this clonotype was seen many times. The CDR3 sequence is CASSLSWDTQYF. The CDR3 nucleotides are TGTGCCAGCAGTTTGTCGTGGGATACGCAGTATTTT. The V and J genes are TRBV12-3 or TRBV12-4 and TRBJ2-3, with D unresolved. There are 12 residues in the CDR3. The V and J ends lost 3 bases and 6 bases respectively, with 7 bases between them.

The sample holds a few counts of this clonotype. The V and J genes are TRBV5-1 and TRBJ2-3; perhaps TRBD2 as D (5 bases). CDR1 and CDR2 (germline): SGHRS, YFSETQ. V was shortened by 0 bases and J by 5 bases, with 13 bases between the two germline ends. The CDR3 has 15 amino acids. CDR3: CASSLGSTGVDTQYF. CDR3 sequence (DNA): TGCGCCAGCAGCTTGGGCTCCACCGGGGTAGATACGCAGTATTTT.

This rearrangement joins TRBV4-2 to TRBJ2-1, with 12 bases that match TRBD2. Germline V gene lookup returns CDR1 LGHNA and CDR2 YNFKEQ. The CDR3 has 16 residues. With 4 bases clipped from V and 6 bases from J, the junction kept 7 bases outside the gene matches. CDR3 bases: TGTGCCAGCAGCCCGGAATTACTAGCGGGGGGCAATGAGCAGTTCTTC. Its protein is CASSPELLAGGNEQFF.

The chain employs TRBV4-3 and TRBJ2-5, with D possibly TRBD2 on 5 matching bases. The germline V gene has CDR1 LGHNA and CDR2 YSLEER. V shed 0 bases and J shed 4 bases, with 15 bases lying between them. This CDR3 spans 16 amino acids. DNA of the CDR3: TGCGCCAGCAGCCAAGAATGGTCGGGATCGCGAGAGACCCAGTACTTC. Its protein is CASSQEWSGSRETQYF.

This clonotype showed up many times. This chain links TRBV7-2 with TRBJ2-1; 14 bases are shared with TRBD2. Germline trimming cut 6 bases from V and 9 bases from J; bases unmatched to any gene: 7. The CDR3 runs 15 residues. Germline lookup yields CDR1 SGHTA and CDR2 FQGNSA. CDR3 nucleotide sequence: TGTGCCAGCAGACCCAGACTAGCGGGGGGGCTTGAGCAGTTCTTC. This codes for CASRPRLAGGLEQFF.

The chain carries TRBV7-9 and TRBJ1-5, with 7 positions matching TRBD1. The germline gives CDR1 SEHNR, CDR2 FQNEAQ (reference sequence). The V gene end was trimmed by 1 base and the J gene end by 2 bases; junction bases not matched to a gene: 5. There are 16 residues in the CDR3. The CDR3 nucleotides are TGTGCCAGCAGCTTAGGGGACAGTTCGGGCAATCAGCCCCAGCATTTT. As protein: CASSLGDSSGNQPQHF.

The J gene is TRBJ2-7, the V gene TRBV3-1; D is possibly TRBD2 (5 bases). The CDR3 consists of 13 residues. Germline V gene sequence: CDR1 LGHDT, CDR2 YNNKEL (reference sequence). The ends were cut back, 0 bases at V and 8 bases at J, with 11 bases in the middle. The CDR3 region is CASSQDIATKQYF. CDR3 nucleotide sequence: TGTGCCAGCAGCCAAGATATAGCGACCAAGCAGTACTTC.

This clonotype was observed a handful of times. The chain recombines TRBV7-7 with TRBJ2-5; the match to TRBD2 covers 10 bases. Germline assignment: CDR1 SSHAT and CDR2 FNYEAQ (reference sequence). This CDR3 contains 17 residues. Trimming at V came to 5 bases and at J to 4 bases, leaving 13 bases not matched to a gene. This CDR3 is CASSRAGTSDWGETQYF. The DNA for the CDR3 is TGTGCCAGCAGCCGAGCCGGGACTAGCGATTGGGGAGAGACCCAGTACTTC.

The chain is built from TRBV29-1 and TRBJ1-2; D ambiguous. The germline V gene has CDR1 SQVTM and CDR2 ANQGSEA. The CDR3 sequence is 13 residues long. Between the trimmed V and J ends, which lost 4 bases and 8 bases, there was a span of 17 bases. The CDR3, as DNA: TGCAGCGTTGGAGGCGGGGTAAAGTGGGGCTACACCTTC. It encodes CSVGGGVKWGYTF.

The sample holds a few counts of this clonotype. The V call is TRBV2, the J call TRBJ1-3; D gene uncertain. Per the germline V gene, CDR1 is SNHLY and CDR2 is FYNNEI. V dropped 7 bases and J dropped 8 bases, with 12 bases sitting between them. CDR3 size: 12 residues. CDR3 sequence (DNA): TGTGCCAGCAAAGAGTTAGTGGACACCATATATTTT. It encodes CASKELVDTIYF.

The V gene is TRBV6-1, the J gene TRBJ2-2; TRBD1 might be the D (6 bases). The CDR3 has 14 amino acids. The V end lost 7 bases, the J end lost 3 bases, and 12 bases lay between the germline ends. The germline CDR1 and CDR2 sequences are MNHNS and SASEGT. The CDR3 nucleotides read TGTGCCAGCAAGGACAGTCCCTACACCGGGGAGCTGTTTTTT. It specifies CASKDSPYTGELFF.

The table lists this clonotype with a few counts. CDR3 sequence: CATVPGTDITDTQYF. The CDR3 DNA sequence: TGTGCCACCGTCCCCGGGACAGACATCACAGATACGCAGTATTTT. V is TRBV15 and J is TRBJ2-3; the match to TRBD1 covers 7 bases. CDR3 length: 15 amino acids. Germline V gene sequence: CDR1 LNHNV, CDR2 YYDKDF (reference sequence). With 8 bases clipped from V and 2 bases from J, the junction kept 10 bases outside the gene matches.

The chain employs TRBV5-1 and TRBJ1-2; perhaps TRBD1 as D (6 bases). Germline CDR1 SGHRS, CDR2 YFSETQ. This CDR3 is 15 amino acids long. V gave up 0 bases and J gave up 9 bases, with 18 bases separating them. CDR3 DNA sequence: TGCGCCAGCAGCTTGGACCCCGCGGGGGCTGGGCGCTACACCTTC. It codes for CASSLDPAGAGRYTF.

The chain employs TRBV27 and TRBJ1-6; D gene uncertain. The germline CDR1 and CDR2 sequences are MNHEY and SMNVEV (reference sequence). Trimming took 5 bases from V and 9 from J, leaving 14 bases between them. CDR3 length equals 14 residues. The CDR3 DNA follows: TGTGCCAGCAGTAATCCCGGGGTTGGTTCACCCCTCCACTTT. Translation gives CASSNPGVGSPLHF.

This clonotype was seen at least ten times. The V call is TRBV2, the J call TRBJ2-1; 7 bases match TRBD2. This CDR3 is built from 15 residues. Germline loops: CDR1 SNHLY, CDR2 FYNNEI. With 6 bases clipped from V and 7 bases from J, the junction kept 12 bases outside the gene matches. The CDR3 DNA reads as TGTGCCAGCAGCGTTAGCGGGCCCCTCGGGAATGAGCAGTTCTTC. Translated: CASSVSGPLGNEQFF.

The chain uses TRBV6-1 and TRBJ2-1; TRBD1 is a possible D gene (6 bases). The CDR3 extends over 13 amino acids. Trimming shortened V by 4 bases and J by 4 bases, and 8 bases separated the two germline ends. The germline gives CDR1 MNHNS, CDR2 SASEGT. As DNA, the CDR3 is TGTGCCAGCAGTGTTCAGGGGTACAATGAGCAGTTCTTC. It codes for CASSVQGYNEQFF.

The J gene is TRBJ2-2, the V gene TRBV4-3, with D uncertain. Trimming left V 2 bases short and J 6 bases short, with 22 bases between. Germline V gene lookup returns CDR1 LGHNA and CDR2 YSLEER. This CDR3 spans 18 amino acids. CDR3 region: CASSQRDNMYGLPGELFF. The DNA of the CDR3 is TGCGCCAGCAGCCAACGAGATAATATGTACGGGCTCCCCGGGGAGCTGTTTTTT.

This clonotype was seen ten or more times. The rearrangement links TRBV20-1 to TRBJ2-7; D is unresolved. Germline V lookup: CDR1 DFQATT, CDR2 SNEGSKA (reference sequence). V was clipped by 0 bases and J by 0 bases, with 12 bases between them. The CDR3 is 15 residues long. CDR3: CSARESGSSSYEQYV. The CDR3 DNA is TGCAGTGCTAGAGAATCGGGCTCCAGCTCCTACGAGCAGTACGTC.